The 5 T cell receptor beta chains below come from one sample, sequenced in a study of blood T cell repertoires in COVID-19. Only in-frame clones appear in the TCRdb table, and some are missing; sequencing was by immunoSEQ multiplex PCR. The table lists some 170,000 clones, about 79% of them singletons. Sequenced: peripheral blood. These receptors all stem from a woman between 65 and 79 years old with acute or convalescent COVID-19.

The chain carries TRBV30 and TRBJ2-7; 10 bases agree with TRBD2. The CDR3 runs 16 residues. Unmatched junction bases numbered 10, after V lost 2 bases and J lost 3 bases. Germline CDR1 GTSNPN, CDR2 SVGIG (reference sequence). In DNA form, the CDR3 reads TGTGCCTGGAGTAGGTTAGCGGGAGGTCCGATCTACGAGCAGTACTTC. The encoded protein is CAWSRLAGGPIYEQYF. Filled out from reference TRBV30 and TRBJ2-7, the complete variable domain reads SQTIHQWPATLVQPVGSPLSLECTVEGTSNPNLYWYRQAAGRGLQLLFYSVGIGQISSEVPQNLSASRPQDRQFILSSKKLLLSDSGFYLCAWSRLAGGPIYEQYFGPGTRLTVT.

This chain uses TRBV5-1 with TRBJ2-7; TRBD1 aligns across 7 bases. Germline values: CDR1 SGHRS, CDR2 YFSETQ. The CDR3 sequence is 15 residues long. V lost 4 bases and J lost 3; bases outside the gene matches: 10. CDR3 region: CASSAYRGQVYEQYF. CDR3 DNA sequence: TGCGCCAGCAGCGCTTACAGGGGTCAAGTCTACGAGCAGTACTTC.

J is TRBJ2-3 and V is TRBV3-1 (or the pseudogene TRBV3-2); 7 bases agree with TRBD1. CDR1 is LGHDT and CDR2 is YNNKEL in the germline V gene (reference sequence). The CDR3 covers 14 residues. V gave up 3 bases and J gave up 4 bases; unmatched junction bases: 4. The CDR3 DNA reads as TGTGCCAGCAGCCACAGGGACAGTTCAGATACGCAGTATTTT. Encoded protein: CASSHRDSSDTQYF.

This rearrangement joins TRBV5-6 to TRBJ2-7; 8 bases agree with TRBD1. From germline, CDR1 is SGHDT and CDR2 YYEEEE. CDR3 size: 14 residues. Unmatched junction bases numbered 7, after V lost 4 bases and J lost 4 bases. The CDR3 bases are TGTGCCAGCAGCCCGCCGGGACAGGATTACGAGCAGTACTTC. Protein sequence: CASSPPGQDYEQYF.

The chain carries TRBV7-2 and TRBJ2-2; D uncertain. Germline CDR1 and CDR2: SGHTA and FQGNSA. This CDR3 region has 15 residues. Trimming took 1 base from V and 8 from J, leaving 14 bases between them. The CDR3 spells CASSLVARPLGELFF. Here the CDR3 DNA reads TGTGCCAGCAGCTTAGTCGCCAGGCCCCTTGGGGAGCTGTTTTTT.